The next 28 T cell receptor beta chains were all read from a single sample in a study of blood T cell repertoires in COVID-19. Sequenced by immunoSEQ multiplex PCR; TCRdb stores in-frame clones only, minus some. Here the sample spans fewer than 350,000 clones, about 82% being singletons. The sequenced material came from peripheral blood. Receptor source: a human donor in a cohort sampled during active COVID-19.

The chain is built from TRBV11-2 and TRBJ2-3, with 7 bases fitting TRBD1. This CDR3 is 12 amino acids long. Germline lookup yields CDR1 SGHAT and CDR2 FQNNGV. V was pared by 8 bases and J by 3 bases, with 2 bases of the junction left unmatched. The chain's CDR3 is CASEGQTDTQYF. The DNA for the CDR3 is TGTGCCAGCGAGGGACAGACAGATACGCAGTATTTT.

The chain has TRBV9 and TRBJ1-5; tentative D call: TRBD1 (6 bases). The CDR3 totals 14 residues. The germline V gene encodes CDR1 SGDLS and CDR2 YYNGEE. V lost 3 bases and J lost 2, with 9 bases in between. CDR3 residues: CASSAGVGNQPQHF. The CDR3 DNA reads as TGTGCCAGCAGCGCAGGGGTAGGCAATCAGCCCCAGCATTTT.

The chain has TRBV12-3 or TRBV12-4 and TRBJ1-2, with unresolved D. V dropped 2 bases and J dropped 8 bases, with 12 bases sitting between them. This CDR3 is 13 amino acids long. The chain's CDR3 is CASSLLTISGYTF. The CDR3 DNA reads TGTGCCAGCAGTTTATTGACGATTAGCGGCTACACCTTC.

V usage is TRBV20-1 and J usage is TRBJ1-2, with D uncertain. V lost 3 bases, J lost 6 bases, and 14 bases lay in between. Germline V gives CDR1 DFQATT, CDR2 SNEGSKA (reference sequence). The CDR3 runs 13 residues. DNA of the CDR3: TGCAGTGCTAGTACTCAGGAATCTCATGGCTACACCTTC. It translates to CSASTQESHGYTF.

V gene TRBV27 combines with J gene TRBJ1-2; D may be TRBD1 (5 bases). The CDR3 has 13 residues. Germline V gene lookup returns CDR1 MNHEY and CDR2 SMNVEV (reference sequence). Trimming removed 6 bases at V and 3 bases at J, with 11 bases between. The CDR3 coding sequence is TGTGCCAGCAGCGCGACAGAACACTATGGCTACACCTTC. This codes for CASSATEHYGYTF.

V and J are TRBV30 and TRBJ2-7, with D tentatively TRBD1 (5 bases). The CDR3 consists of 13 residues. Trimming pared 0 bases from V and 4 bases from J, leaving 10 bases between. Germline assignment: CDR1 GTSNPN and CDR2 SVGIG (reference sequence). The DNA for the CDR3 is TGTGCCTGGAGTGTGGACATGGGATACGAGCAGTACTTC. This sequence encodes CAWSVDMGYEQYF.

Points on this clone: At the DNA level, this CDR3 is encoded by other sequences in the same sample as well. The V call is TRBV18, the J call TRBJ1-1; 8 bases align to TRBD1. Trimming took 3 bases from V and 4 from J; bases not matched to a gene: 1. Germline CDR1 KGHSH, CDR2 LQKENI. There are 13 residues in the CDR3. The CDR3 loop reads CASSPDRGTEAFF. CDR3 nucleotide sequence: TGTGCCAGCTCACCCGACAGGGGCACTGAAGCTTTCTTT.

This chain connects TRBV7-9 to TRBJ2-6; D is perhaps TRBD1 (6 bases). Germline-derived CDR1 and CDR2 are SEHNR and FQNEAQ (reference sequence). The CDR3 consists of 15 residues. Trimming stripped 3 bases from V and 1 base from J, with 7 bases between. DNA of the CDR3: TGTGCCAGCAGCTTTACAGGGTCTGGGGCCAACGTCCTGACTTTC. This codes for CASSFTGSGANVLTF.

V and J are TRBV19 and TRBJ2-7; 7 nucleotides agree with TRBD1. Trimming removed 4 bases from V and 7 bases from J; junction bases left unmatched: 16. The V gene's germline CDR1 is LNHDA and CDR2 SQIVND (reference sequence). The CDR3 length is 16 residues. The CDR3 spells CASSTHRGFREGEQYF. In DNA form, the CDR3 reads TGTGCCAGTAGTACTCACAGGGGATTTCGAGAAGGGGAGCAGTACTTC. Full variable domain (remainder filled in from reference TRBV19 and TRBJ2-7): DGGITQSPKYLFRKEGQNVTLSCEQNLNHDAMYWYRQDPGQGLRLIYYSQIVNDFQKGDIAEGYSVSREKKESFPLTVTSAQKNPTAFYLCASSTHRGFREGEQYFGPGTRLTVT.

The chain couples TRBV3-1 (or the pseudogene TRBV3-2) to TRBJ1-2, with a weak D call TRBD1 (6 bases). CDR1 LGHDT and CDR2 YNNKEL come from the germline V gene (reference sequence). The length of the CDR3 is 16 residues. The V gene lost 0 bases and the J gene lost 2 bases, with 13 bases spanning the gap. CDR3 sequence (DNA): TGTGCCAGCAGCCAAGACGCAGGGGTGGGCAACTATGGCTACACCTTC. Its translation: CASSQDAGVGNYGYTF.

The rearrangement uses TRBV15 and TRBJ1-1; TRBD1 is a possible D gene (6 bases). Germline V CDR1 and CDR2: LNHNV, YYDKDF (reference sequence). The germline V and J ends were trimmed by 3 bases and 13 bases, with 18 bases remaining between them. There are 13 residues in the CDR3. The CDR3 loop is CATSRPGDRFVFF. CDR3 in DNA: TGTGCCACCAGCAGGCCCGGAGACAGGTTTGTTTTCTTT.

The CDR3 sequence: CASSPRLTRETEAFF. For the CDR3, the DNA is TGTGCCAGCTCACCACGATTGACTCGAGAAACTGAAGCTTTCTTT. V gene TRBV18 combines with J gene TRBJ1-1, with unresolved D. The CDR3 runs 15 residues. V was cut by 1 base and J by 5 bases, with 14 bases left in between. Germline V gene data show CDR1 as KGHSH and CDR2 as LQKENI.

V gene TRBV7-8 combines with J gene TRBJ1-2; D is possibly TRBD1 (6 bases). This CDR3 has 13 residues. V gave up 3 bases and J gave up 3 bases, with 8 bases separating them. In germline, CDR1 is SGHVS, CDR2 FQNEAQ. The CDR3: CASSFRTDYGYTF. CDR3 nucleotide sequence: TGTGCCAGCAGCTTCCGGACAGACTATGGCTACACCTTC.

This chain uses TRBV6-5 with TRBJ1-5, with D uncertain. The V gene's germline CDR1 is MNHEY and CDR2 SVGAGI. CDR3 length: 14 amino acids. V lost 9 bases to trimming and J lost 3 bases, with 15 bases between them. DNA for the CDR3: TGTGCCAGTCAGGAAACTTCCTACAATCAGCCCCAGCATTTT. Encoded protein: CASQETSYNQPQHF.

This clone showed up just once. The V gene is TRBV7-9, the J gene TRBJ2-2; maybe TRBD1 (5 bases). V shed 2 bases and J shed 5 bases, with 9 bases lying between them. The CDR3 runs 14 residues. The germline CDR1 and CDR2 sequences are SEHNR and FQNEAQ (reference sequence). In nucleotides, the CDR3 is TGTGCCAGCAGCTTAAATCAGGGAACCGGGGAGCTGTTTTTT. Its protein is CASSLNQGTGELFF.

The rearrangement uses TRBV3-1 (or the pseudogene TRBV3-2) and TRBJ2-3; TRBD1 aligns across 8 bases. V lost 1 base to trimming and J lost 5 bases; unmatched junction nucleotides: 2. Germline-derived CDR1 and CDR2 are LGHDT and YNNKEL (reference sequence). CDR3 length: 14 residues. CDR3 region: CASSQGQGIDTQYF. In DNA, the CDR3 is TGTGCCAGCAGCCAAGGACAGGGGATAGATACGCAGTATTTT.

The CDR3 here is CASSRGQTYGYTF. The DNA of the CDR3 is TGTGCCAGCAGCCGAGGACAGACCTATGGCTACACCTTC. The chain recombines TRBV7-2 with TRBJ1-2, with D possibly TRBD1 on 6 matching bases. Germline lookup yields CDR1 SGHTA and CDR2 FQGNSA. V lost 5 bases, J lost 4 bases, and 11 bases lay in between. This CDR3 has 13 amino acids.

The V call is TRBV10-3, the J call TRBJ2-1; a possible D gene is TRBD1 (6 bases). CDR1 ENHRY and CDR2 SYGVKD come from the germline V gene. Trimming pared 6 bases from V and 8 bases from J, leaving 23 bases between. This CDR3 is 16 amino acids long. CDR3 DNA sequence: TGTGCCATCAGAAGTGACAGGCCTATCGCCCAATATGAGCAGTTCTTC. Translating it yields CAIRSDRPIAQYEQFF.

The chain combines TRBV3-1 (or the pseudogene TRBV3-2) with TRBJ2-4; 8 bases fit TRBD1. The trim removed 2 bases at V and 8 bases at J, leaving 14 bases unmatched. This CDR3 is 17 amino acids long. Germline CDR1 LGHDT, CDR2 YNNKEL (reference sequence). CDR3: CASSQSFGQGVGDIQYF. For the CDR3, the DNA is TGTGCCAGCAGCCAATCTTTTGGACAGGGTGTTGGAGACATTCAGTACTTC.

V gene TRBV4-2 combines with J gene TRBJ1-1, with D possibly TRBD1 on 6 matching bases. Trimming left V 0 bases short and J 5 bases short, with 22 bases between. The CDR3 covers 18 residues. From germline, CDR1 is LGHNA and CDR2 YNFKEQ. CDR3 DNA sequence: TGTGCCAGCAGCCAAGATCTGTGGAGTGGCAGGGGAGAAACTGAAGCTTTCTTT. Translated: CASSQDLWSGRGETEAFF.

The J gene is TRBJ2-7, the V gene TRBV18, with 10 bases lining up with TRBD2. J was trimmed by 1 base and V by 3 bases; bases with no gene match: 18. The CDR3 is 20 residues long. Looked up from germline, CDR1 is KGHSH and CDR2 is LQKENI. The CDR3, as DNA: TGTGCCAGCTCACCGATCCCGGGACTAGCGTTAAGTTCGCCTTCCTACGAGCAGTACTTC. It encodes CASSPIPGLALSSPSYEQYF.

The V call is TRBV9, the J call TRBJ2-7; 8 bases fit TRBD2. The CDR3 has 16 residues. Germline values: CDR1 SGDLS, CDR2 YYNGEE. The trim removed 4 bases at V and 2 bases at J, leaving 11 bases unmatched. CDR3 sequence (DNA): TGTGCCAGCAGCTCTCACAGGAATAGCGGGGCCTACGAGCAGTACTTC. Its protein is CASSSHRNSGAYEQYF.

The genes are TRBV5-8 and TRBJ1-1, with 11 nucleotides matching TRBD1. This CDR3 contains 18 residues. V was clipped by 2 bases and J by 4 bases; unmatched bases: 13. Germline V CDR1 and CDR2: SGHTS, YDEGEE. CDR3 residues: CASSFGKRDRGLFTEAFF. In nucleotides, the CDR3 is TGTGCCAGCAGCTTTGGGAAGCGGGACAGGGGGTTATTCACTGAAGCTTTCTTT.

The V call is TRBV24-1, the J call TRBJ2-3, with 9 bases lining up with TRBD2. V was clipped by 0 bases and J by 0 bases; unmatched bases: 9. From germline, CDR1 is KGHDR and CDR2 SFDVKD. The CDR3 runs 19 residues. The CDR3: CATSDLRSPAGGSTDTQYF. The CDR3 nucleotides read TGTGCCACCAGTGATTTGCGGAGCCCAGCGGGGGGTAGCACAGATACGCAGTATTTT.

In this sample, this clone turned up a few times. The J gene is TRBJ2-3, the V gene TRBV10-3; D not certain. CDR1 is ENHRY and CDR2 is SYGVKD in the germline V gene. The CDR3 spans 16 residues. The V gene lost 0 bases and the J gene lost 3 bases, with 13 bases spanning the gap. The CDR3 DNA reads as TGTGCCATCAGTGAGTCCCGCCAGGTTCCAACAGATACGCAGTATTTT. Translation: CAISESRQVPTDTQYF.

The CDR3 coding sequence is TGTGCCAGCAGCCGCGGACAGGGGTTCTACGAGCAGTACTTC. Translating gives CASSRGQGFYEQYF. The rearrangement joins TRBV3-1 (or the pseudogene TRBV3-2) to TRBJ2-7, with 9 bases aligning to TRBD1. The junction had 4 bases not matched to a gene; V was cut back by 4 bases and J by 3 bases. CDR3 length: 14 amino acids. Germline V gene sequence: CDR1 LGHDT, CDR2 YNNKEL (reference sequence).

V and J are TRBV7-3 and TRBJ2-7; D is perhaps TRBD1 (6 bases). Deletions cut 4 bases from V and 5 bases from J, with 12 bases between. The germline V gene encodes CDR1 SGHTA and CDR2 FQGTGA. The CDR3 loop spans 13 amino acids. DNA of the CDR3: TGTGCCAGCAGCTCAACAGGGAGCCACGAGCAGTACTTC. It codes for CASSSTGSHEQYF.

The chain uses TRBV19 and TRBJ2-7; a possible D gene is TRBD2 (6 bases). V was trimmed by 5 bases and J by 3 bases, leaving 14 bases between them. This CDR3 has 14 residues. Germline CDR1 is LNHDA and CDR2 is SQIVND (reference sequence). The CDR3: CASSSFSGGYEQYF. The CDR3 bases are TGTGCCAGTAGTTCCTTTTCCGGGGGCTACGAGCAGTACTTC. Supplemented by reference TRBV19 and TRBJ2-7, the full variable domain reads DGGITQSPKYLFRKEGQNVTLSCEQNLNHDAMYWYRQDPGQGLRLIYYSQIVNDFQKGDIAEGYSVSREKKESFPLTVTSAQKNPTAFYLCASSSFSGGYEQYFGPGTRLTVT.